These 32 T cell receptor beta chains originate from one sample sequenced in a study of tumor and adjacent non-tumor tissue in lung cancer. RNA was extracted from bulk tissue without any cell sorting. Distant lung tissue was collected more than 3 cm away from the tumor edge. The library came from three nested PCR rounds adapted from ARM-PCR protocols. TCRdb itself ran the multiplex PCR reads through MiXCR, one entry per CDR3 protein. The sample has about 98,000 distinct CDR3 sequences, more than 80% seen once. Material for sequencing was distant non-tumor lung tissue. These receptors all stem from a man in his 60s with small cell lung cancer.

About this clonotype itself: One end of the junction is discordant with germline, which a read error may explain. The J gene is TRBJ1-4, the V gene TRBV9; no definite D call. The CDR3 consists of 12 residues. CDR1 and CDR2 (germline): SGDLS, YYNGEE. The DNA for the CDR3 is TGTGGCAGCAGCCCCTCGGATGAAAACCTGTTTTTT. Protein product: CGSSPSDENLFF.

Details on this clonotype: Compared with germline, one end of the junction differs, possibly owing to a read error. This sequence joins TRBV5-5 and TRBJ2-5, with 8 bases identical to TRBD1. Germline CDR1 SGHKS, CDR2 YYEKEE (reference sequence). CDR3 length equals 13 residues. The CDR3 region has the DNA TGTGCCATCAGCGTGACAGGGGCCGAGACCCAGTACTTC. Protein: CAISVTGAETQYF.

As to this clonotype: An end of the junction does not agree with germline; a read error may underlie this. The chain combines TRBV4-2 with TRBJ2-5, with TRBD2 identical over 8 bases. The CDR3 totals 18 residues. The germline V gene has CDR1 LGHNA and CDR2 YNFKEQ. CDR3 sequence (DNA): TGTGCCAGCAGACAAGACCTTTCGGGGGGGAGGACCCAGGAGACCCAGTACTTC. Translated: CASRQDLSGGRTQETQYF.

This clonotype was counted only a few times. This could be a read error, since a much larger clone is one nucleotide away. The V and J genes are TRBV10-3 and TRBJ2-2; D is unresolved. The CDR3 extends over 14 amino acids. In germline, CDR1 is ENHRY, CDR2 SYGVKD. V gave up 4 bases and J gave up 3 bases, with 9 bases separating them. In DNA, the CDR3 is TGTGCCATCAGTGGAGGATCTGACACCGGGGAGCTGTTTTTT. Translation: CAISGGSDTGELFF.

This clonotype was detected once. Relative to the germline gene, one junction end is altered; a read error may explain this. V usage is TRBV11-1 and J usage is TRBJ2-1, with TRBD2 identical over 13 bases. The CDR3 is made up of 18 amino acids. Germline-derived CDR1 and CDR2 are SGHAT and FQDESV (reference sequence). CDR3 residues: CASNSESRTSGSANEQFF. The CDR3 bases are TGTGCCAGCAACTCAGAATCGAGGACTAGCGGGAGTGCTAATGAACAGTTCTTC.

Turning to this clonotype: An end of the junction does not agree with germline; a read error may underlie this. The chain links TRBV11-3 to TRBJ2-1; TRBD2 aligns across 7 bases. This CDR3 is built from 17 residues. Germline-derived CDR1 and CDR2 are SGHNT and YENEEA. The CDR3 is CASSSLGGRVSYDEQFF. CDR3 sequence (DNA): TGTGCCAGCAGCTCTCTAGGTGGGAGGGTATCCTACGATGAGCAGTTCTTC. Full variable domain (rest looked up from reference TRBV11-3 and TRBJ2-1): EAGVVQSPRYKIIEKKQPVAFWCNPISGHNTLYWYLQNLGQGPELLIRYENEEAVDDSQLPKDRFSAERLKGVDSTLKIQPAELGDSAVYLCASSSLGGRVSYDEQFFGPGTRLTVL.

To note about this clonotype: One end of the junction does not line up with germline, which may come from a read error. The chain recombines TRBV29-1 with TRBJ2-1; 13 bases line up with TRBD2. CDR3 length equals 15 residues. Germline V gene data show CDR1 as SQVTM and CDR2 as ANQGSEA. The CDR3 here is CSVVVLAGGYNEQFF. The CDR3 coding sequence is TGTAGCGTCGTTGTACTAGCGGGAGGGTACAATGAGCAGTTCTTC.

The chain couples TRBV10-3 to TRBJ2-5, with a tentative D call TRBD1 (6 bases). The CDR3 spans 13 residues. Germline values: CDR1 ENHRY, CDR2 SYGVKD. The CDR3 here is CTTKGGPEETQYF. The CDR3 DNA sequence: TGTACCACCAAAGGGGGTCCCGAAGAGACCCAGTACTTC.

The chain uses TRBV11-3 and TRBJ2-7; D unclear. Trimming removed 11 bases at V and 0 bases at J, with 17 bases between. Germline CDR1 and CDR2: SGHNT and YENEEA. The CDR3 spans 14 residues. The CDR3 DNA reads TGTGCCGGCACACTTCACAGCGACTCCTACGAGCAGTACTTC. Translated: CAGTLHSDSYEQYF.

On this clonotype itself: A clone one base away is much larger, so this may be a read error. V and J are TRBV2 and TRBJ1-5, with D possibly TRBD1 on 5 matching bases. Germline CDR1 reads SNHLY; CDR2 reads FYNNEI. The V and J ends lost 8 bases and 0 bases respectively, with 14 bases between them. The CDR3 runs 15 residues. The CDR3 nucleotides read TGTGCCAGCGGGACGGCAGGGTTTAGCAATCAGCCCCAGCATTTT. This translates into CASGTAGFSNQPQHF.

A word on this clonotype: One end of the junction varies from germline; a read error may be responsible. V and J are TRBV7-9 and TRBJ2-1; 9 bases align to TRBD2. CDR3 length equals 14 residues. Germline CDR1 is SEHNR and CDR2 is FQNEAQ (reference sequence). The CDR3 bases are TGTGCCAGGAGCTTAGTAGCGGGAGTTAGTGAGCAGTTCTTC. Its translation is CARSLVAGVSEQFF.

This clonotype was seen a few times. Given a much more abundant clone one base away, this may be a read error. The CDR3 sequence is CVWRAGTGGNEQYF. CDR3 sequence (DNA): TGTGTCTGGAGGGCCGGGACAGGGGGCAATGAGCAGTACTTC. V usage is TRBV30 and J usage is TRBJ2-7; TRBD1 aligns across 12 bases. CDR1 and CDR2 (germline): GTSNPN, SVGIG (reference sequence). The CDR3 spans 14 residues.

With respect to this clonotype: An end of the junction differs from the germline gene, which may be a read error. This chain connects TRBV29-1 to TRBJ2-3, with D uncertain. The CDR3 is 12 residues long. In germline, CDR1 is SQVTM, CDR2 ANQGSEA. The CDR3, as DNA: TGCAGCGAAACATCTGGCAGAGATACGCAATATTTT. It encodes CSETSGRDTQYF.

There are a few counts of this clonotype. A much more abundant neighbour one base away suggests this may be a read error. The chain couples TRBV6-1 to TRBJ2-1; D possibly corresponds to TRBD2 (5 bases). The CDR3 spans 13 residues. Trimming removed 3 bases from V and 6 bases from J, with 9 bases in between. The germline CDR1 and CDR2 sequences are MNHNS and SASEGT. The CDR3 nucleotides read TGTGCCAGCAGTGACACTAGAGTCAATGAGCAGTTCTTC. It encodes CASSDTRVNEQFF.

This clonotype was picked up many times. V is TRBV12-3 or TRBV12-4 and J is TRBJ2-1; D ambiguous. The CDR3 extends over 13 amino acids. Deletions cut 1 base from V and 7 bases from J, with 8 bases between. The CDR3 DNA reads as TGTGCCAGCAGTTTAGGTGGGGATAATGAGCAGTTCTTC. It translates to CASSLGGDNEQFF.

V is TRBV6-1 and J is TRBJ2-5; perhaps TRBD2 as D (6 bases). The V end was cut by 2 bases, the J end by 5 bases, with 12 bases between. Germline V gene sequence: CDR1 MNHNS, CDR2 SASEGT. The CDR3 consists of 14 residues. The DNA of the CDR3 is TGTGCCAGCAGTGAACATTGGGCGGGGGAGACCCAGTACTTC. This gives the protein CASSEHWAGETQYF.

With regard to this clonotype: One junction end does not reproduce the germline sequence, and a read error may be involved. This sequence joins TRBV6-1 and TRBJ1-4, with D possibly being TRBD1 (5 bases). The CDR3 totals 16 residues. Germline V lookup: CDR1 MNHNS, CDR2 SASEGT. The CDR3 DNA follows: TGTGTCAGCAGTGATCCCCCAAGGGACTTCGGGGAAAAACTGTTTTTT. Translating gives CVSSDPPRDFGEKLFF.

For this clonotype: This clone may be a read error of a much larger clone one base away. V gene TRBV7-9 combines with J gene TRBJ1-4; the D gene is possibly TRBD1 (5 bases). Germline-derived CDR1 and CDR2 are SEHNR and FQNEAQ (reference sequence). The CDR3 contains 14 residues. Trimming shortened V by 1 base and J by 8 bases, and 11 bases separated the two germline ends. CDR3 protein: CASSLGQSGEKLFF. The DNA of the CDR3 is TGTGCCAGCAGCTTAGGACAGAGTGGCGAAAAACTGTTTTTT.

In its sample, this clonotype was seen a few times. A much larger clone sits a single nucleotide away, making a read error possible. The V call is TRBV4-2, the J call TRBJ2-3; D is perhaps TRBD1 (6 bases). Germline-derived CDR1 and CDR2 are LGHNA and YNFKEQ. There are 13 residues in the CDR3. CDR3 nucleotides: TGTACCAGCAGCCCGCTTCAGGGGGATACGCAGTATTTT. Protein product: CTSSPLQGDTQYF.

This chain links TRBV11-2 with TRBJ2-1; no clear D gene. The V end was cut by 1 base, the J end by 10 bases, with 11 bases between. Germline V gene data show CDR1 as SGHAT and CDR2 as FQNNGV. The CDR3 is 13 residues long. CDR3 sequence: CASSLGRIKEQFF. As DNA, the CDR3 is TGTGCCAGCAGCTTAGGGCGCATCAAAGAGCAGTTCTTC.

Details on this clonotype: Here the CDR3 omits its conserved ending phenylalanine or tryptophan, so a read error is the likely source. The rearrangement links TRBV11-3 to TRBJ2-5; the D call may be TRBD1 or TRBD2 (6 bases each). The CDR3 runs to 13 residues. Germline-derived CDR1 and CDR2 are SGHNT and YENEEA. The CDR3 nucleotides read TGTGCCAGCAGCCGGGGGCCTCAAGAGACGCAGTACTAC. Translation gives CASSRGPQETQYY.

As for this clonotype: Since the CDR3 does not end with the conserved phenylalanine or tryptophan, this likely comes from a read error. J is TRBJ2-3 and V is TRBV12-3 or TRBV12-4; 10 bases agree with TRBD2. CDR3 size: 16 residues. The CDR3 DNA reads TGTGCCAGCACTACGAGGACTAGCGGAAGCACATATACGCAGTATTGT. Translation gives CASTTRTSGSTYTQYC.

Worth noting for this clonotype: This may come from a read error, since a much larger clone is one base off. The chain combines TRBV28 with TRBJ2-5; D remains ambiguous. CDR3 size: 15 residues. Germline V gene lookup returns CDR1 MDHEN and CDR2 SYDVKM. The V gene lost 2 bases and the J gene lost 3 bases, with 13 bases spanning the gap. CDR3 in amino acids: CASSLGSRSEETQYF. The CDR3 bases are TGTGCCAGCAGTTTAGGTAGTCGATCAGAAGAGACCCAGTACTTC.

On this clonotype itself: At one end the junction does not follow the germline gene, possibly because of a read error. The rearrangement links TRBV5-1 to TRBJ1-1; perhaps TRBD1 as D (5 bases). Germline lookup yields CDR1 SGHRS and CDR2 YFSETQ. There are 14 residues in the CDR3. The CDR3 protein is CTSSWDPVGTEAYF. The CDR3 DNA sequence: TGCACCAGCAGTTGGGACCCGGTAGGCACTGAAGCTTACTTT. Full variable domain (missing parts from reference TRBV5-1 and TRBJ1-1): KAGVTQTPRYLIKTRGQQVTLSCSPISGHRSVSWYQQTPGQGLQFLFEYFSETQRNKGNFPGRFSGRQFSNSRSEMNVSTLELGDSALYLCTSSWDPVGTEAYFGQGTRLTVV.

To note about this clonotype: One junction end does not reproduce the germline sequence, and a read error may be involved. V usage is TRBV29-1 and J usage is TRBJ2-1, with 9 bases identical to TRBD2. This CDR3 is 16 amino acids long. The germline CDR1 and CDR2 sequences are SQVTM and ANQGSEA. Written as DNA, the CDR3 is TGCAGCGTTGATGATCGAGGGACTAGCAGTTTTTTTGAGCAGTTATTC. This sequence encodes CSVDDRGTSSFFEQLF.

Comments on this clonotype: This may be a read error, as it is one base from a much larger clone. CDR3: CASSSGTSGRTDIRYNEQFF. CDR3 DNA sequence: TGTGCCAGCAGCTCTGGGACTAGCGGGAGGACCGATATTCGGTACAATGAGCAGTTCTTC. The V call is TRBV7-9, the J call TRBJ2-1, with 15 bases matching TRBD2. The CDR3 is 20 amino acids. The trim removed 4 bases at V and 4 bases at J, leaving 14 bases unmatched. Germline loops: CDR1 SEHNR, CDR2 FQNEAQ (reference sequence).

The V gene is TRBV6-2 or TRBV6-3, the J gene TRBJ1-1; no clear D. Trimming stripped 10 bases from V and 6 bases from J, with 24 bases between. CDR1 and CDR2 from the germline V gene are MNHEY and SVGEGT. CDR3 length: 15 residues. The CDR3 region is CANDEVAPVYSEAFF. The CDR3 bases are TGTGCCAACGATGAGGTGGCACCGGTTTATTCTGAAGCTTTCTTT.

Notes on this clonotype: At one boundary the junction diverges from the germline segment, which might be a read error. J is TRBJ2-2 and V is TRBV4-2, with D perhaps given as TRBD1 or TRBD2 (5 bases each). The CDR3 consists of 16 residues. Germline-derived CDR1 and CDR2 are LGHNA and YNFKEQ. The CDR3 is CANRQDLRANTGELFF. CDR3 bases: TGTGCCAACAGGCAAGATCTTAGGGCCAACACCGGGGAGCTCTTTTTT.

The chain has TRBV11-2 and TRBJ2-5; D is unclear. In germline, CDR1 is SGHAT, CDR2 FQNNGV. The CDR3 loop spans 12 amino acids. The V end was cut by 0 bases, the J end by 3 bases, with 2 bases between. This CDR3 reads CASSLEKETQYF. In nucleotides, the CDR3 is TGTGCCAGCAGCTTAGAGAAAGAGACCCAGTACTTC.

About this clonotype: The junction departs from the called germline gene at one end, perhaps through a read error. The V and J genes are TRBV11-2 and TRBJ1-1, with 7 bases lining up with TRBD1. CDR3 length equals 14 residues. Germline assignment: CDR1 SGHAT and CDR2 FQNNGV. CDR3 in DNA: TGTGCCAGCAGCGGGGAAAGGGGGCCAACTGAAGCCTTCTTT. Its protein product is CASSGERGPTEAFF.

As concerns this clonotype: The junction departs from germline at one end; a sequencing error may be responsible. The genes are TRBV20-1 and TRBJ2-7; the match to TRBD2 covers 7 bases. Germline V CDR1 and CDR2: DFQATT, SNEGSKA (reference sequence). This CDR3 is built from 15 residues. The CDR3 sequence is CGAREPSGRAYEQYF. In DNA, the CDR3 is TGCGGTGCTAGAGAACCTAGTGGGAGGGCCTACGAGCAATACTTC.

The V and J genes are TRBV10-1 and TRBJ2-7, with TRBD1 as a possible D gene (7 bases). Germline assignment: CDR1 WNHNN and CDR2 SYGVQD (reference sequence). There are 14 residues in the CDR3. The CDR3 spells CTSSEGGGPNEQYV. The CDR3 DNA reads TGCACTAGCAGTGAAGGAGGGGGCCCTAACGAGCAGTACGTC.